What follows are 11 T cell receptor beta chains derived from one specimen sequenced in a study of T cell responses to AZD1222 COVID-19 vaccine. The assay was immunoSEQ multiplex PCR, and TCRdb's table has in-frame clones only and misses some. There are 100,000 to 150,000 clones in the sample; about nine tenths occur only once, and 7.2% lies in the top ten. This specimen consisted of peripheral blood, obtained on day 0 of AZD1222 vaccination. The origin of the receptors is an adult in good health.

The chain has TRBV7-2 and TRBJ2-1; D possibly corresponds to TRBD2 (6 bases). The CDR3 extends over 15 amino acids. The ends were cut back, 1 base at V and 5 bases at J, with 12 bases in the middle. Per germline, CDR1 SGHTA and CDR2 FQGNSA. CDR3 region: CASSLGRTTNNEQFF. In DNA, the CDR3 is TGTGCCAGCAGCTTAGGCAGGACTACCAACAATGAGCAGTTCTTC.

The J gene is TRBJ2-7, the V gene TRBV6-5, with D possibly being TRBD2 (6 bases). Germline V gives CDR1 MNHEY, CDR2 SVGAGI. The CDR3 length is 13 residues. V was cut by 6 bases and J by 4 bases, with 13 bases left in between. In DNA form, the CDR3 reads TGTGCCAGCAGCCCGACTAGAACTTACGAGCAGTACTTC. As protein: CASSPTRTYEQYF.

V usage is TRBV5-1 and J usage is TRBJ1-4; D gene unclear. The CDR3 is 15 amino acids. V gave up 4 bases and J gave up 3 bases, with 13 bases separating them. Germline CDR1 is SGHRS and CDR2 is YFSETQ. CDR3 region: CASSVRAGANEKLFF. The DNA for the CDR3 is TGCGCCAGCAGCGTCCGGGCCGGGGCTAATGAAAAACTGTTTTTT.

The chain couples TRBV7-9 to TRBJ1-4; D gene ambiguous. V dropped 5 bases and J dropped 4 bases, with 17 bases sitting between them. Germline CDR1 is SEHNR and CDR2 is FQNEAQ (reference sequence). The CDR3 contains 16 residues. The CDR3 bases are TGTGCCAGCAGCCCGAGGACCACTGAGGATAATGAAAAACTGTTTTTT. Translation: CASSPRTTEDNEKLFF.

The V call is TRBV25-1, the J call TRBJ2-1; the D is unclear. CDR3 length: 10 amino acids. Between the trimmed V and J ends, which lost 10 bases and 5 bases, there was a span of 6 bases. Germline V CDR1 and CDR2: MGHDK, SYGVNS. Written as DNA, the CDR3 is TGTGCCACCTTTAACAATGAGCAGTTCTTC. Translation gives CATFNNEQFF.

This chain connects TRBV6-5 to TRBJ2-1; TRBD1 is a possible D gene (7 bases). This CDR3 is built from 12 residues. Germline CDR1 is MNHEY and CDR2 is SVGAGI. V dropped 6 bases and J dropped 10 bases, with 13 bases sitting between them. CDR3 sequence reads: CASREGAWEQFF. The CDR3 DNA sequence: TGTGCCAGCAGGGAGGGGGCTTGGGAGCAGTTCTTC.

The V call is TRBV11-2, the J call TRBJ2-1; 8 nucleotides align to TRBD2. Unmatched junction bases numbered 20, after V lost 1 base and J lost 9 bases. The CDR3 sequence is 19 residues long. Germline CDR1 SGHAT, CDR2 FQNNGV. The CDR3 region is CASSLGTPATSGALGEQFF. The CDR3 DNA reads TGTGCCAGCAGCTTAGGTACCCCAGCTACTAGCGGAGCCCTGGGTGAGCAGTTCTTC.

The J gene is TRBJ2-7, the V gene TRBV5-4; 13 positions agree with TRBD2. This CDR3 comprises 16 residues. Germline trimming cut 0 bases from V and 5 bases from J; bases unmatched to any gene: 5. Germline V CDR1 and CDR2: SGHNT, YYREEE (reference sequence). The CDR3 protein is CASSLGGLAGHNEQYF. In nucleotides, the CDR3 is TGTGCCAGCAGCTTGGGGGGACTAGCGGGACACAACGAGCAGTACTTC.

The V call is TRBV7-9, the J call TRBJ2-5; TRBD1 matches at 10 bases. The CDR3 spans 18 residues. The V gene's germline CDR1 is SEHNR and CDR2 FQNEAQ (reference sequence). The V gene end was trimmed by 0 bases and the J gene end by 3 bases; junction bases not matched to a gene: 10. Written as DNA, the CDR3 is TGTGCCAGCAGCTTAGCGCTAAACGGACAGGGGGTAAAAGAGACCCAGTACTTC. Amino acid sequence: CASSLALNGQGVKETQYF.

The V call is TRBV11-3, the J call TRBJ2-7; 10 bases are a match to TRBD1. The CDR3 contains 16 residues. In germline, CDR1 is SGHNT, CDR2 YENEEA. The V and J ends lost 5 bases and 7 bases, in that order; junction bases with no gene match: 14. CDR3 in amino acids: CASSDAAGTGVREQYF. DNA of the CDR3: TGTGCCAGCAGCGACGCCGCCGGGACAGGGGTGCGGGAGCAGTACTTC.

This clone was counted a single time. The rearrangement joins TRBV7-9 to TRBJ1-2; the D gene is possibly TRBD1 (6 bases). CDR1 is SEHNR and CDR2 is FQNEAQ in the germline V gene (reference sequence). The CDR3 is 13 residues long. Trimming removed 6 bases from V and 2 bases from J, with 10 bases in between. The CDR3 DNA sequence: TGTGCCAGCAGTCCAGGACAGAACTATGGCTACACCTTC. It yields the protein CASSPGQNYGYTF.